This record concerns one TCR beta chain sequence. The clone's antigen remains unknown. No much larger clone is present one base from it, and per-base qualities are unavailable. This sample is drawn from a study of human T cells and chemical hapten exposure (dated by TCRdb to about 2021). A note on the overall study: For sensitization, 2% DPC in acetone was applied to a roughly 2 cm by roughly 2 cm area of upper inner arm skin. The mostly female patient cohort included alopecia areata with under or over 50% scalp involvement, alopecia totalis and alopecia universalis. Patch testing on the upper back used Finn chambers containing 0.01% DPC, with scoring done after 6 days according to International Contact Dermatitis Research Group standards. Weekly therapeutic DPC doses were additionally applied to the scalp of patients throughout the approximately 24-week study period. Libraries were pooled for sequencing, and per-sample TCR yields varied mainly because of small differences in library volumes within the pool. Blood for TCR sequencing was provided by twenty-nine alopecia patients at one to four time points (pre-sensitization, 2, 6 and 24 weeks). Patient blood was sampled pre-sensitization (week 0) and at 2, 6 and about 24 weeks after DPC sensitization. This study followed changes in the peripheral blood TCR repertoire in vivo during primary and secondary sensitization of alopecia patients to the hapten diphenylcyclopropenone (DPC). Study-level results and caveats: Patch test score correlated positively with the number of PT1 expanded TCRs, reaching significance at thresholds 8, 16 and 32 but not at 4. Repeated subsampling changed both the strength of the expansion versus patch-test correlation and the threshold at which that correlation became significant. All patients had alopecia, a presumed autoimmune disease, so their immune response might differ from that of healthy individuals. DPC sensitization did not change the number of TCRs with a frequency above 1 in 1000, and there was no evidence of changes in global repertoire structure. Significantly more large CDR3 similarity clusters were formed by expanded TCRs than by pre-sensitization or healthy control sets, consistent with antigen-driven responses.

The library came from RACE. Sequencing was performed on a NextSeq 500. During library preparation, unique molecular identifiers were attached to individual cDNA molecules so that TCRs could be counted in a quantitative, reproducible way. Each blood RNA sample was used to sequence both TCR alpha and TCR beta chains. In the source study's methods: A median of around 100,000 TCRs per sample was observed, with a range of 23,224 to 690,600. The Decombinator software suite was used to annotate V, J and CDR3 in the TCR reads. To make PS versus PT1 abundance plots, every sample was subsampled to the same number of TCRs (28,000). TCRs were defined as expanded if absent before sensitization and observed at least eight times at the 2-week time point. TCRdb redid the processing of the public reads, applying fastp at Q25 and MiXCR, and retained in-frame beta chains. A single entry per CDR3 protein holds the most common genes and DNA from its merged rows. TCRdb, not the original authors, processed these V and J calls. This sample gives approximately 77,000 distinct CDR3 sequences in total; approximately 15% of them show up just once. Roughly 4.6% of the sample goes to the ten largest clones.

The sample's time point, from its label and the paper: pre-sensitization, week 0. What this sample's treatment or condition label stands for: therapeutic diphenylcyclopropenone sensitization with weekly scalp DPC. At each patch-test visit, blood was drawn before the patch test was applied. Patients were eligible if aged 18 to 70, diagnosed with alopecia and judged suitable for DPC therapy, and pregnant patients were excluded. Unfractionated whole blood was collected in Tempus Blood RNA tubes, and total RNA was extracted from that blood. The clonotype comes from a woman aged 45-59 years with alopecia areata. Some clones in this sample may be carry-over from other donors' samples. Material: whole blood, obtained in connection with sensitization to the hapten diphenylcyclopropenone (DPC).

The CDR3 region has the sequence CASSQLAGVSTDTQYF. DNA sequence: TGTGCCAGCAGCCAGCTAGCGGGAGTATCCACAGATACGCAGTATTTT. The chain is made from TRBV3-1 and TRBJ2-3, and 10 bases in between align with TRBD2. Counted from cysteine to phenylalanine, this CDR3 has 16 amino acids. Only the CDR3 DNA stays, 48 bases, in frame from base 1. For this chain, trimming is 3 bases at the V end and 2 bases at the J end, and the number of junction bases without a gene match is 5. In the germline V gene (reference sequence), CDR1 corresponds to LGHDT and CDR2 to YNNKEL.